The present TCR beta chain was sequenced within a study of post-analysis software for immune sequencing data (dated by TCRdb to between 2014 and 2017). About the investigation overall: The recorded disease courses included relapsing-remitting, secondary progressive and progressive-relapsing multiple sclerosis, and some patients had no subtype annotation. A subset of samples was prepared in parallel using single-end sample barcoding, then pooled and co-amplified after Illumina adapter ligation. The patient repertoires were set against 10 or so previously published healthy control repertoires from donors whose ages ranged from roughly 6 to 26 years. What the work shows at the level of the full study, not this receptor alone: When samples were clustered directly using the F measure, samples prepared in the same batch co-clustered strongly, which prompted a batch-effect correction. Patients showed significantly higher frequencies than controls for a handful of TRBV segments, among them TRBV5-6, TRBV5-1 and TRBV20-1. The multiple sclerosis patient group was slightly younger than the control group. Normalized Chao1 diversity was significantly lower in multiple sclerosis patients than controls, suggesting substantial peripheral T-cell clonal expansion.

TCR beta repertoires were profiled from peripheral blood of roughly twelve young patients with multiple sclerosis to demonstrate the VDJtools post-analysis software. The patients with multiple sclerosis were children and adolescents between about 6 and 17 years of age. According to the germline V gene (reference sequence), CDR1 reads DFQATT and CDR2 reads SNEGSKA. The CDR3 covers 13 residues, taking in both the cysteine and the phenylalanine. The sequence is cut down to CDR3 DNA, 39 bases in frame from base 1. Library creation used PCR. TCRdb shows the sequencer as Illumina HiSeq 2500. To reduce PCR and sequencing biases, unique molecular identifiers were built into the TCR beta cDNA libraries. Per 1 to 10 million input T cells, approximately 500,000 cDNA molecules were obtained, such that each molecule approximated one T cell. The patient libraries were prepared and sequenced with the same protocol used for the earlier healthy control dataset. Samples belonging to the same batch were prepared together, multiplexed and sequenced on a shared HiSeq lane. The authors' pipeline ran thus. Raw barcoded reads were processed with MIGEC, and single-read molecular identifier groups were discarded before consensus assembly and CDR3 extraction. Clonotype tables were post-analysed with VDJtools, normalizing diversity by down-sampling all datasets to the smallest sample size. Repertoire overlap clustering matched CDR3 amino acid but not nucleotide sequences to correct batch-related cross-sample contamination. TCRdb redid the processing of the public reads, applying fastp at Q25 and MiXCR, and retained in-frame beta chains. Rows are combined by CDR3 protein, so each entry shows the most common genes and DNA. TCRdb assigned the V and J calls; the authors' analysis was not used. This sample comprises about half a million distinct CDR3 sequences, under 40% of them detected only once. The biggest ten clones account for less than 6% of the sample.

With respect to this clonotype: The antigen this receptor binds is unknown. A junction end diverges from the germline sequence, so it may reflect a read error.

Sequencing was performed on blood. The sequence joins TRBV20-1 to TRBJ1-1; the D gene identity is not certain. This TCR came from a girl aged 2 to 17 with multiple sclerosis. The nucleotides are TGCAGCGCTAGAGACCCAAGGGTGGGAGAAGCTTTCTTT. This is translated as CSARDPRVGEAFF.